This TCR beta chain was captured by sequencing in a study of T cell responses to AZD1222 COVID-19 vaccine. Looked up from germline, CDR1 is MNHEY and CDR2 is SVGAGI. V gave up 2 bases and J gave up 3 bases, with 12 bases separating them. The CDR3 has 15 amino acids. Clones were sequenced by immunoSEQ multiplex PCR, and TCRdb holds only the in-frame ones, with some missing. This table holds tens of thousands of clones, about 94% found once. The sequence derives from an adult who received the AZD1222 COVID-19 vaccine. The input for sequencing was peripheral blood, taken 28 days after the second AZD1222 dose. This chain links TRBV6-5 with TRBJ2-3; D is unclear. The CDR3 protein is CASSYRALSTDTQYF. For the CDR3, the DNA is TGTGCCAGCAGTTACCGGGCCCTTTCAACAGATACGCAGTATTTT.